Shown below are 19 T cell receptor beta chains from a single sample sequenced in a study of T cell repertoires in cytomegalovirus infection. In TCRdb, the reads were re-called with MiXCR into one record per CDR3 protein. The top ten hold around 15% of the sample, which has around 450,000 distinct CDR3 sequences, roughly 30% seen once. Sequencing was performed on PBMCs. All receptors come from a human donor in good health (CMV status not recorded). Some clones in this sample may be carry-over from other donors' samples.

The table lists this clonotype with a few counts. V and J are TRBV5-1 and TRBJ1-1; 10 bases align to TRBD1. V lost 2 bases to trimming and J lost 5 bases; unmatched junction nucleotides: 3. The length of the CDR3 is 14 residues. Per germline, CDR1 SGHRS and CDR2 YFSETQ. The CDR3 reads CASSFGTGATEAFF. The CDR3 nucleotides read TGCGCCAGCAGCTTCGGGACAGGGGCTACTGAAGCTTTCTTT.

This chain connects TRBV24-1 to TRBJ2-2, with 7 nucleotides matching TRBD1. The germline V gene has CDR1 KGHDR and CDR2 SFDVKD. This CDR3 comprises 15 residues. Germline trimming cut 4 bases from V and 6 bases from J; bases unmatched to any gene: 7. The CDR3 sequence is CATSEPRQGAGELFF. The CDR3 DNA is TGTGCCACCAGTGAACCCCGCCAGGGGGCCGGGGAGCTGTTTTTT.

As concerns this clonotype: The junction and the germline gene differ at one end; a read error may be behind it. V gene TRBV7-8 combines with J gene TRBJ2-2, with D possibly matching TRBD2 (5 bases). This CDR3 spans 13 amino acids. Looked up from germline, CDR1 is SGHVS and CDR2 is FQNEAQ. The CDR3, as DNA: TGTGCCAGAAGCTCTCAGGAGGCCGGGGAGAAGTTTTTT. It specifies CARSSQEAGEKFF. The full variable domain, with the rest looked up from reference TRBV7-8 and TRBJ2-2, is GAGVSQSPRYKVAKRGQDVALRCDPISGHVSLFWYQQALGQGPEFLTYFQNEAQLDKSGLPSDRFFAERPEGSVSTLKIQRTQQEDSAVYLCARSSQEAGEKFFGEGSRLTVL.

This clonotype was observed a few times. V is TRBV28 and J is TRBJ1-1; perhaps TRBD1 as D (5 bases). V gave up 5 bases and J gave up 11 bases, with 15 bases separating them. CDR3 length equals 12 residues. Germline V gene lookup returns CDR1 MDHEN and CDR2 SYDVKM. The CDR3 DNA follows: TGTGCCAGCAGTCCACAAGGGGTCTGGGCTTTCTTT. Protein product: CASSPQGVWAFF.

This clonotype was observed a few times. CDR3 protein: CASSLEFSDNTQYF. Here the CDR3 DNA reads TGTGCCAGCAGCTTAGAATTTAGTGACAATACGCAGTATTTT. This chain uses TRBV7-2 with TRBJ2-3, with D hard to call. Germline V CDR1 and CDR2: SGHTA, FQGNSA. Trimming removed 1 base from V and 7 bases from J, with 12 bases in between. The CDR3 spans 14 residues.

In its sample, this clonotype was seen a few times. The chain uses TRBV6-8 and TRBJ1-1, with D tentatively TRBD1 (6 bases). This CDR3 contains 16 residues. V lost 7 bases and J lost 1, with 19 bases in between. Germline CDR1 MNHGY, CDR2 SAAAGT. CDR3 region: CASTLRKGVPNTEAFF. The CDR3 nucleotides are TGTGCCAGCACTCTACGGAAGGGGGTCCCGAACACTGAAGCTTTCTTT.

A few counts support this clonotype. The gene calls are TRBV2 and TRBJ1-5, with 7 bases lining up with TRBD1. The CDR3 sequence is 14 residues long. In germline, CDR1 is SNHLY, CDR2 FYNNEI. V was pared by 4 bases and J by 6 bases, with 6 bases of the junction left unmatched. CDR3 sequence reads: CASSGQGTGQPQHF. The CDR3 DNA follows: TGTGCCAGCAGTGGACAGGGTACGGGTCAGCCCCAGCATTTT.

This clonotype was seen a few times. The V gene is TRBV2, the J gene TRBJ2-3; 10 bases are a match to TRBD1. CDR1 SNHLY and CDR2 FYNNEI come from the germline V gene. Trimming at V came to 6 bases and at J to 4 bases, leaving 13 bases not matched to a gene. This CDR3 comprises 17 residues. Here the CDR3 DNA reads TGTGCCAGCAGCCATGATAACCGGGACAGGGGCCCAGATACGCAGTATTTT. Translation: CASSHDNRDRGPDTQYF.

CDR3: CASSPGQGYHANTGELFF. CDR3 sequence (DNA): TGTGCCAGTAGTCCGGGACAGGGTTACCACGCGAACACCGGGGAGCTGTTTTTT. J is TRBJ2-2 and V is TRBV19; the match to TRBD1 covers 9 bases. J was trimmed by 0 bases and V by 5 bases; bases with no gene match: 10. Germline V gives CDR1 LNHDA, CDR2 SQIVND (reference sequence). This CDR3 comprises 18 residues.

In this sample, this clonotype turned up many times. CDR3 loop: CASSLGLAGRPSYNEQFF. CDR3 sequence (DNA): TGTGCCAGCAGCTTGGGACTAGCGGGCAGACCCTCCTACAATGAGCAGTTCTTC. The chain has TRBV7-2 and TRBJ2-1; TRBD2 aligns across 12 bases. The CDR3 has 18 residues. V trimming: 3 bases; J trimming: 0 bases; junction bases outside the gene matches: 6. Germline V gene sequence: CDR1 SGHTA, CDR2 FQGNSA.

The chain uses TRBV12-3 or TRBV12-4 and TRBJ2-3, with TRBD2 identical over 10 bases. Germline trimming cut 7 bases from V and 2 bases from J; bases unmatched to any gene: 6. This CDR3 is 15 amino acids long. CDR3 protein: CASTRTSGYTDTQYF. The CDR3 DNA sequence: TGTGCCAGCACCAGGACTAGCGGATACACAGATACGCAGTATTTT.

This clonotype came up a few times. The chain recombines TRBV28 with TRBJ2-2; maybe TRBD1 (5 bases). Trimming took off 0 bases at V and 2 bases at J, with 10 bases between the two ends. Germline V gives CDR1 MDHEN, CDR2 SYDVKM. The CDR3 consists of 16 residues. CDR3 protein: CASSLWAGFNTGELFF. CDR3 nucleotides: TGTGCCAGCAGTTTATGGGCAGGGTTCAACACCGGGGAGCTGTTTTTT.

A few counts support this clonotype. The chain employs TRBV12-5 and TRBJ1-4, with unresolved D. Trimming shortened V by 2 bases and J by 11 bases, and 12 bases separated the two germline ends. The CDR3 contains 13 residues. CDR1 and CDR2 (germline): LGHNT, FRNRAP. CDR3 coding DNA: TGTGCTAGTGGTTTGAGAGTGGACGGGAAACTGTTTTTT. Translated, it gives CASGLRVDGKLFF.

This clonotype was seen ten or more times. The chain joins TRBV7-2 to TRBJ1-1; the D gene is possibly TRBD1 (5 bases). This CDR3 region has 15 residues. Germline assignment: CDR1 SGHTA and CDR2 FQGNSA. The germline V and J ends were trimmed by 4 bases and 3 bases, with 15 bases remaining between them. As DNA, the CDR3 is TGTGCCAGCAGCTCTAGGGTAGGGGTTGACACTGAAGCTTTCTTT. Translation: CASSSRVGVDTEAFF. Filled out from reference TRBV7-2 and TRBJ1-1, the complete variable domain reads GAGVSQSPSNKVTEKGKDVELRCDPISGHTALYWYRQSLGQGLEFLIYFQGNSAPDKSGLPSDRFSAERTGGSVSTLTIQRTQQEDSAVYLCASSSRVGVDTEAFFGQGTRLTVV.

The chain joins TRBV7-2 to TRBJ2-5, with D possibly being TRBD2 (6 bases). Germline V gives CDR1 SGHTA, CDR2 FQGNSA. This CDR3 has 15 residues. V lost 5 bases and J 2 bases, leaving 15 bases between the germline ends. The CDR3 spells CASSRRTSLQETQYF. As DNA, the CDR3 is TGTGCCAGCAGCAGACGCACTAGCTTACAAGAGACCCAGTACTTC.

The chain's CDR3 is CASRLTPGQGWGTEAFF. The CDR3 DNA is TGTGCCAGTCGACTAACGCCGGGACAGGGGTGGGGCACTGAAGCTTTCTTT. The chain links TRBV19 to TRBJ1-1; 10 bases line up with TRBD1. CDR3 length: 17 residues. J gave up 4 bases and V 8 bases, and 16 bases lay outside the gene matches. CDR1 is LNHDA, CDR2 SQIVND, per germline (reference sequence).

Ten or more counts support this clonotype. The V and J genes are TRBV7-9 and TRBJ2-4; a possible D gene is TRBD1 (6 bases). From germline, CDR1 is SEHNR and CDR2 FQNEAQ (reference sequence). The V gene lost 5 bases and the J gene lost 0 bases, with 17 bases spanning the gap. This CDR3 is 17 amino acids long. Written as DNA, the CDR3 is TGTGCCAGCAGCCAAAAAACAGGGCTGCTAGCCAAAAACATTCAGTACTTC. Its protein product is CASSQKTGLLAKNIQYF.

DNA of the CDR3: TGTGCCACCAGTGATGCTAGCGGGGGGGCCGAGACCCAGTACTTC. Translated, it gives CATSDASGGAETQYF. The chain uses TRBV24-1 and TRBJ2-5, with TRBD2 matching over 12 bases. The CDR3 totals 15 residues. Germline trimming cut 3 bases from V and 5 bases from J; bases unmatched to any gene: 3. The germline gives CDR1 KGHDR, CDR2 SFDVKD.

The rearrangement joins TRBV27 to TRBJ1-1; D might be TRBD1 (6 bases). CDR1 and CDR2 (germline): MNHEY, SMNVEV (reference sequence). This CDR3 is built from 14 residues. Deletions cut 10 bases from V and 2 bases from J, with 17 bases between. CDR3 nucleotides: TGTGCCACCCAGGAGGCAGGGGCTAACACTGAAGCTTTCTTT. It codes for CATQEAGANTEAFF.